A selection of T cell receptor beta chains follows, all from one sample in a study of beta chain features in type 1 diabetes. Using immunoSEQ multiplex PCR, the repertoire was profiled, and TCRdb retains in-frame clones only, with some absent. The sample carries 400,000 or so clones, 10% to 15% recorded once. Sequencing was performed on naive CD4+ T cells from blood. These receptors were obtained from a woman between 18 and 29 years old with type 1 diabetes. The CDR3 runs from the conserved cysteine through the conserved F or W. Each record gives: V gene, D gene, J gene, clone size, CDR3 DNA, CDR3 protein. D genes are given only for firm matches. The size of a clone is reported for some rows only, either as once, few or many, or as a class for expanded clones.

TRBV10-3	TRBD1	TRBJ1-5	-	TGTGCCATCGGCGGGACAGGGGGCTTGCCCCAGCATTTT	CAIGGTGGLPQHF
TRBV4-3	-	TRBJ1-2	-	TGCGCCAGCAGCCAAGTTATGGGGGGCTATGGCTACACCTTC	CASSQVMGGYGYTF
TRBV7-2	-	TRBJ1-5	-	TGTGCCAGCAGCCGGGGACTAAATCAGCCCCAGCATTTT	CASSRGLNQPQHF
TRBV5-6	TRBD1	TRBJ1-2	few	TGTGCCAGCAGCAGCCGGGACAGGGATTACACCTTC	CASSSRDRDYTF
TRBV4-1	TRBD2	TRBJ2-1	few	TGCGCCAGCAGCCAACCGGGACTAGCGAATAGGGAGCAGTTCTTC	CASSQPGLANREQFF
TRBV7-2	-	TRBJ2-7	few	TGTGCCAGCAGCTTAGGAGAAGTAATCGAGCAGTACTTC	CASSLGEVIEQYF
TRBV5-4	-	TRBJ2-2	few	TGTGCCAGCACTAAACAGAGCACCGGGGAGCTGTTTTTT	CASTKQSTGELFF
TRBV30	-	TRBJ2-7	few	TGTGCCTGGAGTGTCGGGAGCTCCTACGAGCAGTACTTC	CAWSVGSSYEQYF
TRBV4-2	TRBD2	TRBJ2-7	-	TGTGCCAGCAGCCAAGATCTTGTAGCGGGAGGGGTTAGTCACGAGCAGTACTTC	CASSQDLVAGGVSHEQYF
TRBV30	TRBD1	TRBJ2-7	-	TGTGCCTGGGGGACAGGGGCCTACGAGCAGTACTTC	CAWGTGAYEQYF
TRBV5-1	-	TRBJ2-1	few	TGCGCCAGCAGCTTGGCCAGGGGCTACTCCCATGAGCAGTTCTTC	CASSLARGYSHEQFF
TRBV7-9	TRBD2	TRBJ2-1	few	TGTGCCAGCAGCGTACTAGCGGGTGAGCAGTTCTTC	CASSVLAGEQFF
TRBV28	TRBD2	TRBJ2-5	-	TGTGCGGAAGCGGGAGCTTTGGAGACCCAGTACTTC	CAEAGALETQYF
TRBV29-1	TRBD1	TRBJ2-7	-	TGCAGCGCAACCGGGACAGCCTACTACGAGCAGTACTTC	CSATGTAYYEQYF
TRBV2	-	TRBJ2-1	-	TGTGCCAGCAGGTTAGCGGAGACCTACAATGAGCAGTTCTTC	CASRLAETYNEQFF
TRBV6-6	-	TRBJ2-7	-	TGTGCCAGCAGCTCGGCCAGGGAGGTATCCTACGAGCAGTACTTC	CASSSAREVSYEQYF
TRBV18	-	TRBJ1-3	-	TGTGCCAGCTCACCGGGGGCCCCGAACTCTGGAAACACCATATATTTT	CASSPGAPNSGNTIYF
TRBV4-2	TRBD2	TRBJ2-1	few	TGTGCCAGCAGCTCCCGACTAGCGGAGGTCAATGAGCAGTTCTTC	CASSSRLAEVNEQFF
TRBV2	-	TRBJ2-7	-	TGTGCCAGCAGTGAAGTTGCCCAGGGTTTATACGAGCAGTACTTC	CASSEVAQGLYEQYF
TRBV14	-	TRBJ2-3	few	TGTGCCAGCAGCACGGGGGCAGATACGCAGTATTTT	CASSTGADTQYF
TRBV4-3	TRBD1	TRBJ2-2	few	TGCGCCAGCAGGCCAGGGGGCACGAACACCGGGGAGCTGTTTTTT	CASRPGGTNTGELFF
TRBV7-9	TRBD2	TRBJ2-3	-	TGTGCCAGCAGCACAACTAGCGGAGGCACAGATACGCAGTATTTT	CASSTTSGGTDTQYF
TRBV5-6	-	TRBJ1-5	few	TGTGCCAGCAGCTTAGGGAGACAGCCCCAGCATTTT	CASSLGRQPQHF
TRBV18	TRBD2	TRBJ2-5	few	TGTGCCAGCTCCCTCCGTGCGGGGGGACAAGAGACCCAGTACTTC	CASSLRAGGQETQYF
TRBV5-4	-	TRBJ1-4	-	TGTGCCAGCAGCCCGGTAGGGGCGAGTGAAAAACTGTTTTTT	CASSPVGASEKLFF
TRBV9	TRBD1	TRBJ1-4	-	TGTGCCAGCAGCAGCAAGCAGGGGGAGGAAAAACTGTTTTTT	CASSSKQGEEKLFF
TRBV25-1	-	TRBJ1-6	few	TGTGCCAGCAGTGATGGGGCCGCGAGCTCCTATAATTCACCCCTCCACTTT	CASSDGAASSYNSPLHF
TRBV7-9	TRBD1	TRBJ1-4	few	TGTGCCAGCAGCCCTCGACAGGGAGAGAGGGAAAAACTGTTTTTT	CASSPRQGEREKLFF
TRBV21-1	-	TRBJ2-4	-	TGTGCCAGCAGCAAAGCCGAGTTAGCCAAAAACATTCAGTACTTC	CASSKAELAKNIQYF
TRBV5-6	TRBD1	TRBJ2-2	few	TGTGCCAGCAGCTGGGGACAGGGGTACACCGGGGAGCTGTTTTTT	CASSWGQGYTGELFF
TRBV2	TRBD2	TRBJ2-4	few	TGTGCCAGCAGCATCCTGCGGGAGGCCAAAAACATTCAGTACTTC	CASSILREAKNIQYF
TRBV7-9	TRBD1	TRBJ1-2	-	TGTGCCAGCAGCTCCAGACAGGGAAGTCCCTATGGCTACACCTTC	CASSSRQGSPYGYTF
TRBV9	-	TRBJ1-6	few	TGTGCCAGCCGTTCGGAGGGCCTTGCTAATTCACCCCTCCACTTT	CASRSEGLANSPLHF
TRBV7-9	TRBD2	TRBJ2-3	-	TGTGCCAGCAGCCCAAAGGGACTAGCGGACACAGATACGCAGTATTTT	CASSPKGLADTDTQYF
TRBV15	-	TRBJ2-1	few	TGTGCCACCAGCATGACAGTGGGGGCGGGGGTCTACAATGAGCAGTTCTTC	CATSMTVGAGVYNEQFF
TRBV9	-	TRBJ1-2	few	TGTGCCAGCAGCGCTCAGGGTGACTATGGCTACACCTTC	CASSAQGDYGYTF
TRBV10-3	TRBD1	TRBJ1-6	-	TGTGCCATCACCGCAAACGGGCAGGGGGATTCACCCCTCCACTTT	CAITANGQGDSPLHF